The TCR beta chain described here comes from a study of blood T cell repertoires in COVID-19. Study-wide context: Samples taken during acute and convalescent COVID-19 were collected in the United States, Italy and Spain.

J was trimmed by 4 bases and V by 3 bases; bases with no gene match: 6. Germline assignment: CDR1 SGHTA and CDR2 FQGNSA. This CDR3 spans 15 amino acids. In the authors' workflow: Nucleated cell counts were estimated from reference gene primer amplification. Profiling relied on immunoSEQ multiplex PCR, and the TCRdb table lists in-frame clones only, not all of them. Clone size and V and J calls were adopted from that table, with D and trimming inferred from the DNA. This sample has about 140,000 clones, with around 83% found just once. Sequencing was carried out using peripheral blood. V is TRBV7-2 and J is TRBJ2-1, with TRBD2 identical over 7 bases. This receptor was obtained from a human donor with acute or convalescent COVID-19. The donor label of this sample is uncertain. Here the CDR3 reads CASSLTGLLYNEQFF. DNA for the CDR3: TGTGCCAGCAGCTTGACGGGACTACTATACAATGAGCAGTTCTTC.